This entry lists 9 T cell receptor beta chains sequenced from one sample in a study of blood T cell repertoires in COVID-19. Produced via immunoSEQ multiplex PCR; TCRdb's table is partial and in-frame only. Among 100,000 to 150,000 clones listed, more than 70% were seen once. The sequenced material came from peripheral blood. Receptor source: a woman older than 75 with acute or convalescent COVID-19.

The gene calls are TRBV27 and TRBJ1-2; D gene uncertain. The length of the CDR3 is 13 residues. CDR1 and CDR2 (germline): MNHEY, SMNVEV (reference sequence). The V and J ends lost 4 bases and 4 bases respectively, with 10 bases between them. DNA for the CDR3: TGTGCCAGCAGTTGGGCCAGTAGCTATGGCTACACCTTC. Its translation is CASSWASSYGYTF.

This clone was seen more than once but under ten times. The chain combines TRBV11-1 with TRBJ2-7; TRBD1 might be the D (5 bases). CDR1 is SGHAT, CDR2 FQDESV, per germline (reference sequence). This CDR3 spans 15 amino acids. The V and J ends lost 1 base and 3 bases respectively, with 13 bases between them. For the CDR3, the DNA is TGTGCCAGCAGCTTAGTTGGGGCCACTGACTACGAGCAGTACTTC. As protein: CASSLVGATDYEQYF.

The genes are TRBV11-2 and TRBJ2-7; tentative D call: TRBD2 (7 bases). Germline CDR1 and CDR2: SGHAT and FQNNGV. V gave up 2 bases and J gave up 5 bases, with 22 bases separating them. The CDR3 spans 17 residues. CDR3: CASSLYPRGRGRDEQYF. DNA of the CDR3: TGTGCCAGCAGCTTATATCCTAGAGGGCGGGGGCGCGACGAGCAGTACTTC.

The V and J genes are TRBV3-1 (or the pseudogene TRBV3-2) and TRBJ2-5; 10 nucleotides agree with TRBD2. Trimming cost V 4 bases and J 4 bases; bases outside gene matches: 6. The CDR3 spans 15 residues. Germline assignment: CDR1 LGHDT and CDR2 YNNKEL (reference sequence). Here the CDR3 DNA reads TGTGCCAGCAGCCTAAAGCGGGGGGGAGGAGAGACCCAGTACTTC. Translated, it gives CASSLKRGGGETQYF.

This clone came up a few times. The gene calls are TRBV2 and TRBJ1-3, with D possibly TRBD1 on 6 matching bases. Germline CDR1 reads SNHLY; CDR2 reads FYNNEI. The ends were cut back, 3 bases at V and 0 bases at J, with 12 bases in the middle. This CDR3 region has 16 residues. The CDR3 is CASSDRGRSSGNTIYF. The CDR3 DNA follows: TGTGCCAGCAGTGACAGGGGCAGAAGCTCTGGAAACACCATATATTTT.

The chain carries TRBV2 and TRBJ2-3; D is ambiguous. V gave up 6 bases and J gave up 6 bases, with 4 bases separating them. The CDR3 length is 10 residues. CDR1 and CDR2 from the germline V gene are SNHLY and FYNNEI. The CDR3 coding sequence is TGTGCCAGCAGAGAGGATACGCAGTATTTT. Encoded protein: CASREDTQYF. The full variable domain, completed using reference TRBV2 and TRBJ2-3, is EPEVTQTPSHQVTQMGQEVILRCVPISNHLYFYWYRQILGQKVEFLVSFYNNEISEKSEIFDDQFSVERPDGSNFTLKIRSTKLEDSAMYFCASREDTQYFGPGTRLTVL.

V and J are TRBV5-1 and TRBJ1-2; maybe TRBD1 (5 bases). V was cut by 0 bases and J by 2 bases, with 5 bases left in between. The germline V gene has CDR1 SGHRS and CDR2 YFSETQ. The CDR3 extends over 13 amino acids. Written as DNA, the CDR3 is TGCGCCAGCAGCTTGGACAGGAACTATGGCTACACCTTC. It encodes CASSLDRNYGYTF. Full variable domain (outside the CDR3, taken from reference TRBV5-1 and TRBJ1-2): KAGVTQTPRYLIKTRGQQVTLSCSPISGHRSVSWYQQTPGQGLQFLFEYFSETQRNKGNFPGRFSGRQFSNSRSEMNVSTLELGDSALYLCASSLDRNYGYTFGSGTRLTVV.

This chain links TRBV5-1 with TRBJ1-2; TRBD1 might be the D (6 bases). CDR1 and CDR2 from the germline V gene are SGHRS and YFSETQ. The CDR3 contains 15 residues. V lost 4 bases and J 3 bases, leaving 16 bases between the germline ends. This CDR3 reads CASSPDGTTYYGYTF. The CDR3 bases are TGCGCCAGCAGCCCTGACGGGACAACCTACTATGGCTACACCTTC.

This chain links TRBV6-5 with TRBJ2-5, with 7 positions matching TRBD2. Germline values: CDR1 MNHEY, CDR2 SVGAGI. V was pared by 5 bases and J by 1 base, with 4 bases of the junction left unmatched. The CDR3 contains 14 residues. In DNA, the CDR3 is TGTGCCAGCAGTCGGGGACTAACCCAAGAGACCCAGTACTTC. It encodes CASSRGLTQETQYF.